This T cell receptor beta chain was sequenced during a study of neurological immune-mediated disorders. Synthesis of cDNA used 5'RACE (with 10-nucleotide random UMIs). TCRdb re-called the 5' RACE reads through MiXCR, storing one row per CDR3 protein. This sample has 35,000 to 40,000 distinct CDR3 sequences, with 11% found just once. CD4+ or CD8+ T cells at a count of 1 million served as input for the sorted libraries. On this clonotype itself: Antigen specificity is unknown. The junction shows a germline mismatch at one end, possibly a read error.

Overall study results and limits: The study found the most TCR clonal expansion in HTLV-1-associated myelopathy and the least in multiple sclerosis, below healthy controls.

Germline CDR1 SEHNR, CDR2 FQNEAQ (reference sequence). This CDR3 spans 11 amino acids. This clonotype was sampled from a woman in her twenties or thirties with HTLV-1-associated myelopathy (HAM/TSP). Sequencing was performed on CD4+ T cells from blood. The chain uses TRBV7-9 and TRBJ2-3; a weak D match, TRBD2 (5 bases). The CDR3 sequence is CASTEADTQNF. The CDR3 coding sequence is TGTGCCAGCACAGAAGCGGATACGCAGAATTTT.